These T cell receptor beta chains were read from a single sample in a study of blood T cells in healthy people across ages. TCRdb used MiXCR to reprocess the 5' RACE reads, holding one entry per CDR3 protein. The data contain hundreds of thousands of distinct CDR3 sequences, 29% of them singletons. Sequencing was carried out using blood. The receptor source for this set is a woman aged 80 or over in good health. The CDR3 runs from the conserved cysteine through the conserved F or W. Clone size, where shown, is once, few, many, or a class for clones that have expanded.

j_call clone_size v_call cdr3_aa
. . TRBV9 CASSGGQGVRETQYF
TRBJ1-1 many TRBV7-2 CASSPRDSLNTEAFF
TRBJ1-1 many TRBV6-5 CASSYSLRDRKNTEAFF
TRBJ1-2 few TRBV2 CASRKDQGSIGYTF
TRBJ1-1 . TRBV29-1 CSVEKTGGTEAFF
TRBJ1-2 . TRBV2 CASRAAEHGYTF
TRBJ2-1 . TRBV7-2 CASSLTIGLAGVDNEQFF
TRBJ2-3 many TRBV27 CASRGGGWDTQYF
TRBJ2-3 . TRBV7-8 CASSSGDRTDTQYF
TRBJ2-7 many TRBV7-2 CASSLQGRISYEQYF